The present entry profiles one T cell receptor (beta chain) with its context. Its antigen remains unidentified. The germline V gene encodes CDR1 LNHDA and CDR2 SQIVND (reference sequence). This CDR3 comprises 15 residues. The V and J ends lost 3 bases and 1 base respectively, with 12 bases between them. The data are from a study of cytomegalovirus exposure and HLA in healthy donors. Study results and caveats: Equally common other TCR beta chains were less clonally expanded than HLA-associated ones, a later analysis found. Altogether, some 160 TCR beta chains were recorded as cytomegalovirus-associated. Association of a missense DCLRE1C variant with TCR beta V- and J-gene trimming was reported in a later analysis. A reported reduction in N-insertions relative to the approximately 670-donor mean was seen in an Asian-associated ancestry cluster in a later analysis.

Researchers ran the PCR with 60 Vbeta and 13 Jbeta primers. Measured with immunoSEQ multiplex PCR; TCRdb has only the in-frame clones, and not every one. Of 70,000 to 100,000 clones listed, 65% to 85% are singletons. The clonotype comes from a man aged 18 to 30 in good health and CMV-seronegative. This chain joins TRBV19 and TRBJ1-1; D call uncertain. Sample: PBMCs. Here the CDR3 reads CASSIVGTPNTEAFF. The CDR3 nucleotides read TGTGCCAGTAGTATTGTTGGTACACCGAACACTGAAGCTTTCTTT.